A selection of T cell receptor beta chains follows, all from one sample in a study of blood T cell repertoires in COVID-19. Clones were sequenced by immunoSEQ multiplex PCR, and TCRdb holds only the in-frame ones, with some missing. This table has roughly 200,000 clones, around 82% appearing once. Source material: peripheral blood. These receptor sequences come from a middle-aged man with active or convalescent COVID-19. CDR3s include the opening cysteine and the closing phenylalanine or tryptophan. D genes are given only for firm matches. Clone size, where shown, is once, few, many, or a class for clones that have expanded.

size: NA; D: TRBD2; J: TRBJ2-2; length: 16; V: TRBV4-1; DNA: TGCGCCAGCAGCCGAAATAGCGGGACGAACACCGGGGAGCTGTTTTTT; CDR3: CASSRNSGTNTGELFF
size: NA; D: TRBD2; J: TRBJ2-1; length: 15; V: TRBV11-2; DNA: TGTGCCAGCAGCTCTTCTAGCGGGGTGAGCAATGAGCAGTTCTTC; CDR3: CASSSSSGVSNEQFF
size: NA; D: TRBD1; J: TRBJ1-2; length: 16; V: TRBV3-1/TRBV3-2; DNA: TGTGCCAGCAGCCAAGAAAGGGACAGGGGGTACTATGGCTACACCTTC; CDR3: CASSQERDRGYYGYTF
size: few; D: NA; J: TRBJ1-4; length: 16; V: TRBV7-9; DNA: TGTGCCAGCACCTTGGGCAGGGGAGGGACTAATGAAAAACTGTTTTTT; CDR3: CASTLGRGGTNEKLFF
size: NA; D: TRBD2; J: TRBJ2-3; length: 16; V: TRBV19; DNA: TGTGCCAGTAGTATGTTTCCTAGCGGGGATCTCGATACGCAGTATTTT; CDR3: CASSMFPSGDLDTQYF
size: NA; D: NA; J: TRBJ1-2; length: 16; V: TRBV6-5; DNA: TGTGCCAGCAGTTACTCGCCAACAGGGATTACCGATGGCTACACCTTC; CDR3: CASSYSPTGITDGYTF
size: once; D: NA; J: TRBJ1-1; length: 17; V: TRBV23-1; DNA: TGCGCCAGCAGTCAAAAACTCATGAGGCACGTGAGCACTGAAGCTTTCTTT; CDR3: CASSQKLMRHVSTEAFF
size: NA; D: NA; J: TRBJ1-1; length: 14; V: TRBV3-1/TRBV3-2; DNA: TGTGCCAGCAGCTTAACCGGGGGAGGGACTGAAGCTTTCTTT; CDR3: CASSLTGGGTEAFF
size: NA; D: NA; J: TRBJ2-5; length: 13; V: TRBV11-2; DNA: TGTGCCAGCAGCTTACTTGAGCGGGAGACCCAGTACTTC; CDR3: CASSLLERETQYF
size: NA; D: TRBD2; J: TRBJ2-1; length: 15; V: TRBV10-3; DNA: TGTGCCATCAGTGAGAGCGGGGTCTCCTACAATGAGCAGTTCTTC; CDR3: CAISESGVSYNEQFF
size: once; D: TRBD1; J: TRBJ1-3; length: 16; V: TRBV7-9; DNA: TGTGCCAGCAGCCCTAGGACAGGCGTCTCTGGAAACACCATATATTTT; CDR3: CASSPRTGVSGNTIYF
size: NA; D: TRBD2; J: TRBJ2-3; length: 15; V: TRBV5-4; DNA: TGTGCCAGCAGCGCACAAGGGACTAGCGGAGATACGCAGTATTTT; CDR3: CASSAQGTSGDTQYF
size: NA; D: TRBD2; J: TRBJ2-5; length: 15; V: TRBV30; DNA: TGTGCCTGCCAGTCGGGACTAGCGGTACAAGAGACCCAGTACTTC; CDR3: CACQSGLAVQETQYF
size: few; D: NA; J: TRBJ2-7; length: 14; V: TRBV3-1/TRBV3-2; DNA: TGTGCCAGCAGCCCCGGGGAGGGGGGAGGCGAGCAGTACTTC; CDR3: CASSPGEGGGEQYF
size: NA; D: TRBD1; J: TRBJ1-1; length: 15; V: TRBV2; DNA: TGTGCCAGCAGTTTCCTTACAGGGGCGATCACTGAAGCTTTCTTT; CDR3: CASSFLTGAITEAFF
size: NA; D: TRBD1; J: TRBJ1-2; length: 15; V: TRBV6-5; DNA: TGTGCCAGCGGCGCAGGGGGCCCGATGTTGAGGGGCTACACCTTC; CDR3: CASGAGGPMLRGYTF
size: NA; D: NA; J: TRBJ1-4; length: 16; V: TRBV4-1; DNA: TGCGCCAGCAGCCGGAAAGGAGGAATATCAGCTGAAAAACTGTTTTTT; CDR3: CASSRKGGISAEKLFF
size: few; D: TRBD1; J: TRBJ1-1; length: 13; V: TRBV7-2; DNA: TGTGCCAGCAGCGGACAGGTACACACTGAAGCTTTCTTT; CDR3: CASSGQVHTEAFF
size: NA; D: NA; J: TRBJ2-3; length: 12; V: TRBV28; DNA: TGTGCCAGTAGAACAGACACAGATACGCAGTATTTT; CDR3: CASRTDTDTQYF
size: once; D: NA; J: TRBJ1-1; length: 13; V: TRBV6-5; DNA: TGTGCCAGCAGTTACGGGAGGGACACTGAAGCTTTCTTT; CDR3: CASSYGRDTEAFF
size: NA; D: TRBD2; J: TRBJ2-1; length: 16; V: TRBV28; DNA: TGTGCCAGCAGTTCTAGCGGCGCCGATTCCTACAATGAGCAGTTCTTC; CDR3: CASSSSGADSYNEQFF
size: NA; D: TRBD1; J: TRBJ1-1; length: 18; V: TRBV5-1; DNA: TGCGCCAGCAGCTCAAACCCAGGACAGGGGGGAATGAACACTGAAGCTTTCTTT; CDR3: CASSSNPGQGGMNTEAFF
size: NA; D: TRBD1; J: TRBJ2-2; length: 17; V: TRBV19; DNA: TGTGCCAGTAGGAATATTCGGGACAGGTTATACACCGGGGAGCTGTTTTTT; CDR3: CASRNIRDRLYTGELFF
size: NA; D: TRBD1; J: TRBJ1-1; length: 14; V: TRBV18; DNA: TGTGCCAGCTCACCGGGACAGGGGCGCACTGAAGCTTTCTTT; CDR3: CASSPGQGRTEAFF
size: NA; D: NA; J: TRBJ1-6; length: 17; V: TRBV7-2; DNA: TGTGCCAGCAGCCACTTACGACAGGTCTCCTATAATTCACCCCTCCACTTT; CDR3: CASSHLRQVSYNSPLHF
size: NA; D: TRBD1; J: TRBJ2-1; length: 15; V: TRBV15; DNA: TGTGCCACCAGCAGAGATAAGGGGGCGGTTATTGAGCAGTTCTTC; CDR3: CATSRDKGAVIEQFF
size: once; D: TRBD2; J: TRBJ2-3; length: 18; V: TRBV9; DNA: TGTGCCAGCAGCGTAGACGGACTAGCGGGGGGGCCTTCAGATACGCAGTATTTT; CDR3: CASSVDGLAGGPSDTQYF
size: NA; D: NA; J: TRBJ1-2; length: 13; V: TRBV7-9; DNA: TGTGCCAGCAGCGCCACTAGCGACCGGGGCTACACCTTC; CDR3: CASSATSDRGYTF
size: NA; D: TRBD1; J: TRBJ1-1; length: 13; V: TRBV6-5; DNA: TGTGCCAGCCCCCGGGACAGGAACACTGAAGCTTTCTTT; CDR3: CASPRDRNTEAFF
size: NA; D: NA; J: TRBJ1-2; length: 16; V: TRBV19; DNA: TGTGCCAGTAGTCGTGGAGGGGATAGCGTCTACTATGGCTACACCTTC; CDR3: CASSRGGDSVYYGYTF
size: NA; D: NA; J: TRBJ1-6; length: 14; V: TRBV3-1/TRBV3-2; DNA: TGTGCCAGCAGCCAAGGACAGTATAATTCACCCCTCCACTTT; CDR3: CASSQGQYNSPLHF
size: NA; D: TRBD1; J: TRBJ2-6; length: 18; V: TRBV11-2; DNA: TGTGCCAGCAGCGATTTACTGGACAGGGGGTCTGGGGCCAACGTCCTGACTTTC; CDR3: CASSDLLDRGSGANVLTF
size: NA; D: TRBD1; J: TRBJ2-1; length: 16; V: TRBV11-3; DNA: TGTGCCAGCAGCTTAGCAGGACAGGGATGGTACAATGAGCAGTTCTTC; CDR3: CASSLAGQGWYNEQFF
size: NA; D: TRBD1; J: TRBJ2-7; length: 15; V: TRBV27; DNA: TGTGCCAGCAGAAAAATCGGACAGGGGGCCCGCGAGCAGTACTTC; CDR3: CASRKIGQGAREQYF
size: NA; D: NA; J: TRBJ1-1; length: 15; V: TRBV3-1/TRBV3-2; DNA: TGTGCCAGCAGCCAAGACCCTTTCGGGGGGACTGAAGCTTTCTTT; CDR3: CASSQDPFGGTEAFF
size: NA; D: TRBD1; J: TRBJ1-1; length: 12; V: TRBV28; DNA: TGTGCCAGCAGACAGGGGGACACTGAAGCTTTCTTT; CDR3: CASRQGDTEAFF
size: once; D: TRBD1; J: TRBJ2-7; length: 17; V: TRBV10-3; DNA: TGTGCCATCAGTCCCACCTTGACTTTACAGGGGGGCTACGAGCAGTACTTC; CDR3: CAISPTLTLQGGYEQYF
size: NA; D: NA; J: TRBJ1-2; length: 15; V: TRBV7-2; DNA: TGTGCCAGCAGCTCACTTGGAGGGAGGGCTCCTGGCTACACCTTC; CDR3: CASSSLGGRAPGYTF
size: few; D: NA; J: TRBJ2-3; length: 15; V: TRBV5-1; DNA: TGCGCCAGCAGCTCAAACCCCCTATCGATAGATACGCAGTATTTT; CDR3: CASSSNPLSIDTQYF
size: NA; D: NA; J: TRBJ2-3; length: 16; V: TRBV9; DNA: TGTGCCAGCAGCGTGCAGGGGAGAGGCTACACAGATACGCAGTATTTT; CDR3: CASSVQGRGYTDTQYF
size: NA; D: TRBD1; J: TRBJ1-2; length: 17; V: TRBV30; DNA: TGTGCCTGGAGTGTACTATCCGCCGGGACAGGGGGATATGGCTACACCTTC; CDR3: CAWSVLSAGTGGYGYTF
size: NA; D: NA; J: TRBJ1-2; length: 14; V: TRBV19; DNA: TGTGCCAGTCGGCGGCCAGGGTACAACTATGGCTACACCTTC; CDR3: CASRRPGYNYGYTF
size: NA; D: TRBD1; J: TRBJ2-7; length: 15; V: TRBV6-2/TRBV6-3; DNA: TGTGCCAGCAGTTACGGGACAGGGGGTTACTACGAGCAGTACTTC; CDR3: CASSYGTGGYYEQYF
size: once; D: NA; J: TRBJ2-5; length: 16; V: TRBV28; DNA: TGTGCCAGCGCGAAACAGGGCCCCCTTTCCAAAGAGACCCAGTACTTC; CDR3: CASAKQGPLSKETQYF
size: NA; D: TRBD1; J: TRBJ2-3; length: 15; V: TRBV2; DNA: TGTGCCAGCAGTTTACAGGGGGCTCGTCCAGATACGCAGTATTTT; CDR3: CASSLQGARPDTQYF
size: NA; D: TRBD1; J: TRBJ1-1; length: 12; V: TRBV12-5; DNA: TGTGCGTCGGGACAGCTAAACACTGAAGCTTTCTTT; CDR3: CASGQLNTEAFF
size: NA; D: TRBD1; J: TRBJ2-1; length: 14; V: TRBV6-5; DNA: TGTGCCAGCAGACGACGACAGGGACGTAATGAGCAGTTCTTC; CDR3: CASRRRQGRNEQFF
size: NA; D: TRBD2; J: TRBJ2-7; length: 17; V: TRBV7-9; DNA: TGTGCCAGCAGCTTAGCGGGAGGACTAGCGTCGACCTACGAGCAGTACTTC; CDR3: CASSLAGGLASTYEQYF
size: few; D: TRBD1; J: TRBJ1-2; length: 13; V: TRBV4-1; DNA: TGCGCCAGCAGCCAGGACAGGAACTATGGCTACACCTTC; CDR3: CASSQDRNYGYTF